This entry concerns a single T cell receptor beta chain. Germline CDR1 and CDR2: MDHEN and SYDVKM. Trimming cost V 5 bases and J 0 bases; bases outside gene matches: 4. CDR3 length: 15 residues. Partitioning of CD4+ cells yielded a CD45RA+ naive subset and a CD45RA-negative memory subset. This sample is drawn from a study of shared clonotypes between healthy human individuals. Background on the study: Three men and a couple of women, aged 18 to 49, were donors.

TCRdb's copy holds only in-frame clones and misses some; the assay was immunoSEQ multiplex PCR. The table shows roughly 1,500,000 clones, with around 98% occurring only once. The sequencing sample was made of naive CD4+ T cells sorted from blood. Subset denoted: CD45RA+ positively selected. The chain carries TRBV28 and TRBJ1-1; 9 bases fit TRBD1. The TCR comes from a man aged 25-40 years in good health. CDR3 coding DNA: TGTGCCAGCAGTCTCGGGACAGGGATGAACACTGAAGCTTTCTTT. This encodes CASSLGTGMNTEAFF.